These T cell receptor beta chains were read from a single sample in a study of blood T cell repertoires in COVID-19. Using immunoSEQ multiplex PCR, the repertoire was profiled, and TCRdb retains in-frame clones only, with some absent. The table records around 250,000 clones, approximately 86% of them present only once. The specimen sequenced was peripheral blood. These receptors originate from a woman in her 70s with active or convalescent COVID-19. Both conserved end residues are trimmed from each CDR3.

cdr3_aa: ASRDYNQPQH
j_call: TRBJ1-5
v_call: TRBV6-5

cdr3_aa: ASGTGVNNEQF
j_call: TRBJ2-1
v_call: TRBV12-3/TRBV12-4

cdr3_aa: ASSLLVPPPGAF
j_call: TRBJ1-1
v_call: TRBV7-8

cdr3_aa: ASLSGGTEAF
j_call: TRBJ1-1
v_call: TRBV27

cdr3_aa: ASSGQSNQPQH
j_call: TRBJ1-5
v_call: TRBV6-5

cdr3_aa: ASLVELRFHGYT
j_call: TRBJ1-2
v_call: TRBV2

cdr3_aa: ASSQEGPGQPQH
j_call: TRBJ1-5
v_call: TRBV14

cdr3_aa: ASSRGMDYYGYT
j_call: TRBJ1-2
v_call: TRBV7-9

cdr3_aa: ASSGTAYTGELF
j_call: TRBJ2-2
v_call: TRBV25-1

cdr3_aa: ASSYSAPMNTEAF
j_call: TRBJ1-1
v_call: TRBV6-5

cdr3_aa: ASSVGLTDNEKLF
j_call: TRBJ1-4
v_call: TRBV9

cdr3_aa: ASSTQGDNQPQH
j_call: TRBJ1-5
v_call: TRBV10-2

cdr3_aa: ASSPRLAGELF
j_call: TRBJ2-2
v_call: TRBV7-6

cdr3_aa: ATRVGGGLGNEQF
j_call: TRBJ2-1
v_call: TRBV15

cdr3_aa: ASSLDTYEQY
j_call: TRBJ2-7
v_call: TRBV5-6

cdr3_aa: ASSLTGGFTEAF
j_call: TRBJ1-1
v_call: TRBV7-3

cdr3_aa: ASSRSHQGAGGNTIY
j_call: TRBJ1-3
v_call: TRBV7-2

cdr3_aa: ASSTGLSKNTEAF
j_call: TRBJ1-1
v_call: TRBV5-8

cdr3_aa: ASSLRRDSVEETQY
j_call: TRBJ2-5
v_call: TRBV18

cdr3_aa: ASSYSASHYGYT
j_call: TRBJ1-2
v_call: TRBV6-2/TRBV6-3

cdr3_aa: ASTAGGEQY
j_call: TRBJ2-7
v_call: TRBV6-5

cdr3_aa: ASSFRVGGNEKLF
j_call: TRBJ1-4
v_call: TRBV27

cdr3_aa: ASSYGVAGLEQY
j_call: TRBJ2-7
v_call: TRBV6-2/TRBV6-3

cdr3_aa: ASEGAGKTQY
j_call: TRBJ2-5
v_call: TRBV2